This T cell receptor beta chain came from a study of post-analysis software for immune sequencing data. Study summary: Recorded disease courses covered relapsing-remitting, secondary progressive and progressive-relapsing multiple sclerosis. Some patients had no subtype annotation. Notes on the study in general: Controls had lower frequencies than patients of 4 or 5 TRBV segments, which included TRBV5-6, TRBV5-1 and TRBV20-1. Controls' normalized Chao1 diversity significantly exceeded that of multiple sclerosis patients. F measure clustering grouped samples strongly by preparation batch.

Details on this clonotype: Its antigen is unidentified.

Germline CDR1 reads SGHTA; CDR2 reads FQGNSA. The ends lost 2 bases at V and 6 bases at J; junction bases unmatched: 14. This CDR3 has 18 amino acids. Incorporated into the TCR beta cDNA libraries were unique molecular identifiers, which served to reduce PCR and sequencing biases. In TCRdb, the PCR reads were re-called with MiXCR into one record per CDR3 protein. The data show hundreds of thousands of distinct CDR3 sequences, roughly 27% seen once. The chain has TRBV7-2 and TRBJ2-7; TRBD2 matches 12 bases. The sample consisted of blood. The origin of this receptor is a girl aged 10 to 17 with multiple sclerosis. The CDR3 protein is CASSLMSSGRGSSGEQYF. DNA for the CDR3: TGTGCCAGCAGCTTAATGTCTAGCGGGAGGGGATCCTCAGGCGAGCAGTACTTC.